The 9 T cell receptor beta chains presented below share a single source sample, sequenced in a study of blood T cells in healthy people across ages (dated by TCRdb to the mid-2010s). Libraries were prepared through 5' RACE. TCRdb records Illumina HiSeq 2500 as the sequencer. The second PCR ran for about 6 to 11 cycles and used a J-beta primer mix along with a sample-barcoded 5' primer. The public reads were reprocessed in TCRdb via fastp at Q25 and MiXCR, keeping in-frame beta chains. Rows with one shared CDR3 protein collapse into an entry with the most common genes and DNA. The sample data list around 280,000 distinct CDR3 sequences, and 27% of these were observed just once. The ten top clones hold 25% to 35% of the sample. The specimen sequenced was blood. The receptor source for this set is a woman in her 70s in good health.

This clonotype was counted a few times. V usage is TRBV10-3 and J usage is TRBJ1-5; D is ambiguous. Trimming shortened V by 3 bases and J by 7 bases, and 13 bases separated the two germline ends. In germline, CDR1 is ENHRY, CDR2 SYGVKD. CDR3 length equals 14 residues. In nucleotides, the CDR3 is TGTGCCATCAGTGATCGTCCGGGGAGCCAGCCCCAGCATTTT. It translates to CAISDRPGSQPQHF.

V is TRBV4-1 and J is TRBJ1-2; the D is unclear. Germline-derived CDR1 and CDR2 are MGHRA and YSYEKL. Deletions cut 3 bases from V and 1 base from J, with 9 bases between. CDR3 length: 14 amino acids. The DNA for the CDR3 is TGCGCCAGCAGCCAGGACGGGAATAACTATGGCTACACCTTC. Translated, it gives CASSQDGNNYGYTF.

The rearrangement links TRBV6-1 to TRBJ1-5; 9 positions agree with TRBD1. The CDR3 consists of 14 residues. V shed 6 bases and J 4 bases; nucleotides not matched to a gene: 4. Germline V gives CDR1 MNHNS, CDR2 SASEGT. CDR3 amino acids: CASRGQGLNQPQHF. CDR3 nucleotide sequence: TGTGCCAGCAGGGGACAGGGCCTTAATCAGCCCCAGCATTTT.

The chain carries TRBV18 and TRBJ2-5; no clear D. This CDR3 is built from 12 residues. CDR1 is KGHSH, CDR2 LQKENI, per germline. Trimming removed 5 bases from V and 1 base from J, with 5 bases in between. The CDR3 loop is CASSTSQETQYF. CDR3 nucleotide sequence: TGTGCCAGCTCAACGAGCCAAGAGACCCAGTACTTC.

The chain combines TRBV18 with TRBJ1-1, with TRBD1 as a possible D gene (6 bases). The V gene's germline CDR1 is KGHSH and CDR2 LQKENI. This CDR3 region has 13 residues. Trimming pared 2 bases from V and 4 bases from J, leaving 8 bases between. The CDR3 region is CASSPRGSTEAFF. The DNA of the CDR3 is TGTGCCAGCTCACCAAGGGGGAGCACTGAAGCTTTCTTT.

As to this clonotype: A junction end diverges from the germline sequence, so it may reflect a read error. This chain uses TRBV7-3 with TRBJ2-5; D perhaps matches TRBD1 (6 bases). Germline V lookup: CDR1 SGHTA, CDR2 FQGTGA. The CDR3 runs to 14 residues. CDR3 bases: TGCGCCAGCAGCCCAGACAGGAGCCAAGAGACCCAGTACTTC. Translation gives CASSPDRSQETQYF.

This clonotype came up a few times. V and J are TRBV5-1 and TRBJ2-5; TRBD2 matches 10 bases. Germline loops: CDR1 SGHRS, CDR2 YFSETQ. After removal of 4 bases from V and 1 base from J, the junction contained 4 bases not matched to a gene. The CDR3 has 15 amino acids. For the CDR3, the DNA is TGCGCCAGCAGCCCTGGGACTAGCGTCCAAGAGACCCAGTACTTC. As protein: CASSPGTSVQETQYF.

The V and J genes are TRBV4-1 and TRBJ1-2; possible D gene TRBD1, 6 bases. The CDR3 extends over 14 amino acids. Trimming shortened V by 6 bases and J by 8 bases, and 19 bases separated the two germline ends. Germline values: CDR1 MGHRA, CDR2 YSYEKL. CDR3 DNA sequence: TGCGCCAGCAGTCGGGACTGGGGGGCTCAAGGCTACACCTTC. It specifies CASSRDWGAQGYTF.

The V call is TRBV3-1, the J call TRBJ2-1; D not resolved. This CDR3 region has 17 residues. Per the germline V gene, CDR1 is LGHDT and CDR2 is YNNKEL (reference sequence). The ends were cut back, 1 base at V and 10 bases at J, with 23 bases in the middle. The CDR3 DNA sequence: TGTGCCAGCAGCCAAGTAAATTACTCGTTTATAGCACACGAGCAGTTCTTC. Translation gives CASSQVNYSFIAHEQFF.